This entry concerns a single T cell receptor beta chain. This receptor's antigen is unknown. No base-level quality is on record; no much larger clone is a single base apart. The data were obtained in a study of vaccination and CD4 T cells after COVID-19 (dated by TCRdb to between 2021 and 2022). As for the study more broadly: Every convalescent patient had a positive nasal swab PCR test for SARS-CoV-2, with mild disease in several patients and severe disease in one. As controls, cultures received a CEFX viral epitope pool (the positive control), an HIV-1 Nef peptide pool (the negative control), or no peptide at all. For stimulating the cultures, overlapping spike peptide pools were used, derived from SARS-CoV-2 as well as from the common cold coronaviruses HCoV-NL63, HCoV-OC43 and HCoV-229E. The spike-specific CD4+ TCR repertoire was compared before and after mRNA vaccination in approximately ten COVID-19 convalescent patients and several infection-naive healthy vaccine recipients. Six males and four females were included in the convalescent cohort, with two Hispanic individuals, seven Caucasians, two Asians and one multiracial person represented. Two doses of either the Pfizer-BioNTech BNT162b2 vaccine (n=8) or the Moderna mRNA-1273 vaccine (n=2) were administered to participants. Post-COVID blood samples were collected from convalescent patients a median of about 92 days after diagnosis, with a range of roughly 30 to 170 days. Post-vaccine blood samples were collected a median of about 66 days after the second vaccine dose, ranging from roughly 13 to 250 days.

Via the germline V gene, CDR1 is LGHNA and CDR2 YSLEER. Trimming removed 0 bases from V and 2 bases from J, leaving 14 bases between the germline ends. The CDR3 runs 18 amino acids, cysteine and phenylalanine included. The DNA shown is the 54-base CDR3, in frame from base 1. This specimen's treatment or condition label, per the study, means: roughly nine-day PBMC culture with coronavirus spike peptide pools or control peptides (ViraFEST assay). To expand antigen-specific T cells with peptide pools and then pick out the expanded clonotypes through TCR sequencing, the study relied on the ViraFEST assay. The convalescent patients' positive SARS-CoV-2 PCR tests were from March to December 2020, which was before the Alpha, Beta and Delta variants emerged in the United States. Fewer than 2.5 million PBMCs per well were cultured in IMDM with approximately 5% human AB serum and about 9.7 IU/ml IL-2, plus 10 ug/ml peptide pools. Half of the culture medium was replaced with fresh IL-2-containing medium on days 3 and 7. After more than 8 days of culture, CD4+ T cells were isolated by negative selection using the EasySep CD4+ T cell isolation kit. Ficoll-Paque Plus gradient centrifugation was used to isolate PBMCs from whole blood, and the isolated PBMCs were then either used fresh or cryopreserved at -140C. Culture conditions were generally each tested in triplicate wells.

Receptor amplification or capture employed PCR. At the Johns Hopkins FTIC core, DNA from the cultured CD4+ T cells underwent TCR sequencing with the Oncomine TCR Beta short-read assay. The QIAamp micro DNA kit was used to extract genomic DNA from the cultured CD4+ T cells. Oncomine TCR Beta libraries from cultured CD4+ T cells were pooled with unique dual indexes and sequenced on an Illumina iSeq 100. The paper's processing steps were these. Non-productive sequences were removed, and CDR3s not starting with C, not ending with F or W, or shorter than 7 amino acids were discarded. The MANAFEST web application identified antigen-specific clonotypes by comparing peptide-stimulated wells against reference wells and other culture wells. For a clone to be called positive, the clone needed an FDR below 0.05, an odds ratio above 5, and a productive frequency above 0.1% in at least two of three replicate wells. Cross-reactive clonotypes were defined as significantly expanded in both SARS-CoV-2 spike wells and at least one common cold coronavirus spike condition. Using R version 3.6.1, CDR3 homology was evaluated through Levenshtein distances (stringdist) along with unrooted phylogenetic trees (ape). TCRdb itself trimmed the public reads at Q25 with fastp, ran MiXCR and retained productive beta chains. Rows matching on CDR3 protein sequence are summarized as one entry with the most common DNA and genes. The authors' filters were not applied to this entry. In all, the sample holds over 11,000 distinct CDR3 sequences, and approximately 30% of those were seen once. The ten largest clones add up to roughly 10% of the sample.

The paper as a whole reports these results and caveats: Although the median number of SARS-CoV-2-reactive clonotypes went up from approximately 20 after infection to approximately 40 after vaccination, the increase was not significant. The number of convalescent patients in the study was relatively small, and the study did not examine early timepoints following natural infection. Among the post-vaccine SARS-CoV-2-reactive clones in convalescent patients, a median around 90% showed up only after vaccination, which suggests vaccine-specific priming. Of the vaccine-specific clones in convalescent patients, 304 of 307, or nearly all, reacted only to SARS-CoV-2 spike and did not cross-react with common cold coronaviruses.

The chain employs TRBV4-3 and TRBJ2-6; tentative D gene TRBD2, with 6 bases matching. Sequencing used CD4+ T cells from blood, cultured in vitro, obtained after SARS-CoV-2 vaccination. The receptor was derived from a human donor who had recovered from COVID-19. CDR3 region: CASSQDPNGGAGANVLTF. The nucleotide sequence reads TGCGCCAGCAGCCAAGATCCCAACGGGGGAGCTGGGGCCAACGTCCTGACTTTC.